Presented here are 2 T cell receptor beta chains from one specimen sequenced in a study of glioma-infiltrating T cells listed by TCRdb under 2016. TCRdb lists the instrument as Illumina MiSeq. The iRepertoire nested amplicon-rescue multiplex PCR (arm-PCR) platform was used to amplify TCR alpha and beta CDR3 regions from RNA. In-frame beta chains were kept once TCRdb had trimmed the public reads at Q25 with fastp and called clones with MiXCR. When rows share a CDR3 protein, they turn into one entry using the most common DNA and genes. This sample holds about 190,000 distinct CDR3 sequences; approximately 30% were observed only once. The ten largest clones take up roughly 21% of the sample. The sample consisted of glioma tissue, nonneoplastic brain tissue, or PBMCs (not recorded which). The origin of the receptors is a human donor with low-grade glioma or glioblastoma, undergoing nonglioma brain surgery, or in good health (not recorded which).

Many counts were recorded for this clonotype. V gene TRBV10-3 combines with J gene TRBJ2-1, with TRBD2 matching 8 bases. This CDR3 is built from 15 residues. Germline CDR1 reads ENHRY; CDR2 reads SYGVKD. The V and J ends lost 5 bases and 0 bases, in that order; junction bases with no gene match: 3. CDR3 sequence reads: CAISPGTSSYNEQFF. CDR3 DNA: TGTGCCATCAGTCCCGGGACTAGCTCCTACAATGAGCAGTTCTTC.

This clonotype was found many times. The V gene is TRBV7-8, the J gene TRBJ2-6; D is possibly TRBD1 (5 bases). Germline V gene sequence: CDR1 SGHVS, CDR2 FQNEAQ. CDR3 length equals 18 residues. The ends were cut back, 5 bases at V and 0 bases at J, with 17 bases in the middle. The CDR3 DNA reads TGTGCCAGCAGCCCCCCCAGGGTAACACTCTCTGGGGCCAACGTCCTGACTTTC. This encodes CASSPPRVTLSGANVLTF.